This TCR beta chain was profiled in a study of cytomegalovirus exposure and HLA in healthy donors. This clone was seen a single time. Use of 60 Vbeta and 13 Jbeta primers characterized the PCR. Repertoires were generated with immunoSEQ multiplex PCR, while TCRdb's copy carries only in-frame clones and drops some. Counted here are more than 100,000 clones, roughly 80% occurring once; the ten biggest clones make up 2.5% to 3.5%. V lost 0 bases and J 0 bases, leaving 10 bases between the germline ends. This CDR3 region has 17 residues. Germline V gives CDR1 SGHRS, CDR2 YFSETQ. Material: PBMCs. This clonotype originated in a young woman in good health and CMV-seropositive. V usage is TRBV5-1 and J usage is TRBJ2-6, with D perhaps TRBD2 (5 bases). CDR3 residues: CASSLGTRSSGANVLTF. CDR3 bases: TGCGCCAGCAGCTTGGGGACTCGAAGCTCTGGGGCCAACGTCCTGACTTTC.